These 27 T cell receptor beta chains came from one sample sequenced in a study of shared clonotypes between healthy human individuals. The table came from immunoSEQ multiplex PCR; TCRdb's copy has only in-frame clones and leaves some out. The sample holds roughly 2.2 million clones; over 90% are singletons and the top ten take about 0.39%. Sequenced input: naive CD4+ T cells from PBMCs. Subset described: CD45RA+ positively selected. Source of these receptors: a man aged 18-30 years in good health. Some clones in this sample may be carry-over from other donors' samples.

The chain uses TRBV5-1 and TRBJ2-7; perhaps TRBD1 as D (6 bases). V was shortened by 6 bases and J by 4 bases, with 23 bases between the two germline ends. From germline, CDR1 is SGHRS and CDR2 YFSETQ. The CDR3 extends over 16 amino acids. CDR3 DNA sequence: TGCGCCAGCACCCAAGGGCCAGGGGACGTTTTGTACGAGCAGTACTTC. Translation: CASTQGPGDVLYEQYF.

The chain has TRBV15 and TRBJ1-3; 7 bases agree with TRBD1. The V gene's germline CDR1 is LNHNV and CDR2 YYDKDF (reference sequence). The ends lost 3 bases at V and 0 bases at J; junction bases unmatched: 8. The CDR3 is made up of 17 amino acids. The CDR3 DNA follows: TGTGCCACCAGCAGGGGGGGGAGGGGGCACTCTGGAAACACCATATATTTT. Its translation is CATSRGGRGHSGNTIYF.

The rearrangement links TRBV4-2 to TRBJ1-3; D remains unclear. The CDR3 runs to 14 residues. Germline CDR1 and CDR2: LGHNA and YNFKEQ. The ends were cut back, 7 bases at V and 6 bases at J, with 16 bases in the middle. CDR3 residues: CASTPGAEQNTIYF. The CDR3 DNA reads as TGTGCCAGCACGCCAGGAGCCGAACAAAACACCATATATTTT.

The CDR3 sequence: CASSTKGAYGYTF. The CDR3 nucleotides read TGCGCCAGCAGCACGAAGGGGGCCTATGGCTACACCTTC. V usage is TRBV5-1 and J usage is TRBJ1-2; 7 nucleotides align to TRBD1. The CDR3 runs to 13 residues. V lost 4 bases and J lost 4; bases outside the gene matches: 4. CDR1 is SGHRS and CDR2 is YFSETQ in the germline V gene.

The chain uses TRBV28 and TRBJ2-7; no clear D. The CDR3 covers 17 residues. V was pared by 10 bases and J by 9 bases, with 34 bases between. Germline CDR1 and CDR2: MDHEN and SYDVKM. For the CDR3, the DNA is TGTGCCACCACAAATTCCCCGAGATTAGCCCTTCACAACGGGCAGTACTTC. It encodes CATTNSPRLALHNGQYF.

V usage is TRBV28 and J usage is TRBJ1-4; D not certain. Trimming cost V 9 bases and J 0 bases, with 11 bases left between them. This CDR3 comprises 14 residues. Germline lookup yields CDR1 MDHEN and CDR2 SYDVKM. The CDR3 DNA reads as TGTGCCAGTTCGGAGCTAGCAACTAATGAAAAACTGTTTTTT. It is translated as CASSELATNEKLFF.

The gene calls are TRBV4-3 and TRBJ1-1; tentatively, D is TRBD1 (6 bases). V shed 2 bases and J shed 3 bases, with 10 bases lying between them. This CDR3 has 14 residues. CDR1 is LGHNA, CDR2 YSLEER, per germline. The CDR3 DNA reads TGCGCCAGCAGCCAAACCCCAGGGGACACTGAAGCTTTCTTT. Its protein is CASSQTPGDTEAFF.

Of note for this clone: This specimen includes other DNA sequences encoding the same CDR3. The chain combines TRBV7-3 with TRBJ2-3; the D is unclear. CDR1 SGHTA and CDR2 FQGTGA come from the germline V gene. The CDR3 consists of 12 residues. V lost 2 bases to trimming and J lost 5 bases, with 5 bases between them. CDR3 amino acids: CASSLWGDTQYF. In nucleotides, the CDR3 is TGTGCCAGCAGCTTATGGGGAGATACGCAGTATTTT.

This chain uses TRBV6-5 with TRBJ2-1; 8 bases are shared with TRBD1. The germline gives CDR1 MNHEY, CDR2 SVGAGI. J lost 8 bases, V lost 0 bases, and 9 bases had no gene match. The CDR3 is made up of 16 amino acids. The chain's CDR3 is CASSYSAGGTNYEQFF. For the CDR3, the DNA is TGTGCCAGCAGTTACTCGGCAGGGGGCACGAATTATGAGCAGTTCTTC.

The chain links TRBV19 to TRBJ1-1; 10 positions agree with TRBD1. Trimming cost V 3 bases and J 2 bases; bases outside gene matches: 6. CDR1 is LNHDA and CDR2 is SQIVND in the germline V gene (reference sequence). This CDR3 is built from 16 residues. Here the CDR3 reads CASSIRTGGFNTEAFF. The CDR3 region has the DNA TGTGCCAGTAGTATCAGGACAGGGGGATTCAACACTGAAGCTTTCTTT.

The V and J genes are TRBV2 and TRBJ1-5; D might be TRBD1 (5 bases). The germline CDR1 and CDR2 sequences are SNHLY and FYNNEI. The CDR3 consists of 15 residues. Deletions cut 2 bases from V and 4 bases from J, with 12 bases between. CDR3 nucleotide sequence: TGTGCCAGCAGTGAAACCCGGCAGGGTAATCAGCCCCAGCATTTT. Translating it yields CASSETRQGNQPQHF.

The rearrangement links TRBV7-3 to TRBJ1-1, with D hard to call. The CDR3 is made up of 12 amino acids. Germline V lookup: CDR1 SGHTA, CDR2 FQGTGA. Between the trimmed V and J ends, which lost 0 bases and 6 bases, there was a span of 5 bases. The CDR3 reads CASSLTGPEAFF. CDR3 DNA sequence: TGTGCCAGCAGCTTAACGGGCCCTGAAGCTTTCTTT.

The chain employs TRBV4-1 and TRBJ2-7, with a tentative D call TRBD1 (6 bases). The CDR3 extends over 14 amino acids. Germline assignment: CDR1 MGHRA and CDR2 YSYEKL. V dropped 1 base and J dropped 4 bases, with 11 bases sitting between them. CDR3 DNA sequence: TGCGCCAGCAGCCAAGTCACAGGGAGTTACGAGCAGTACTTC. This encodes CASSQVTGSYEQYF.

The chain couples TRBV25-1 to TRBJ2-1; D remains ambiguous. This CDR3 is 13 amino acids long. The V and J ends lost 2 bases and 5 bases respectively, with 7 bases between them. Germline V gene lookup returns CDR1 MGHDK and CDR2 SYGVNS. CDR3 loop: CASSERVHNEQFF. The CDR3, as DNA: TGTGCCAGCAGTGAAAGGGTCCACAATGAGCAGTTCTTC.

V and J are TRBV7-8 and TRBJ2-7; 8 bases fit TRBD1. Germline V lookup: CDR1 SGHVS, CDR2 FQNEAQ. This CDR3 contains 15 residues. V dropped 4 bases and J dropped 7; count of bases not matched to a gene: 12. CDR3 in amino acids: CASSSDRQGSGEQYF. The CDR3, as DNA: TGTGCCAGCAGCTCGGACAGACAGGGGTCCGGGGAGCAGTACTTC.

The chain carries TRBV4-2 and TRBJ2-1, with D possibly being TRBD2 (6 bases). CDR1 and CDR2 (germline): LGHNA, YNFKEQ. This CDR3 contains 15 residues. V gave up 2 bases and J gave up 0 bases, with 8 bases separating them. The CDR3 is CASSQRGTSYNEQFF. CDR3 DNA: TGTGCCAGCAGCCAACGCGGGACCTCCTACAATGAGCAGTTCTTC.

The chain uses TRBV7-2 and TRBJ1-2; 7 bases align to TRBD1. The CDR3 contains 15 residues. Germline lookup yields CDR1 SGHTA and CDR2 FQGNSA. J lost 4 bases, V lost 1 base, and 6 bases had no gene match. In nucleotides, the CDR3 is TGTGCCAGCAGCTTAGGGGGGGACAGCGTCTATGGCTACACCTTC. The encoded protein is CASSLGGDSVYGYTF.

V is TRBV7-9 and J is TRBJ2-3; D may be TRBD1 (5 bases). The ends were cut back, 3 bases at V and 4 bases at J, with 20 bases in the middle. Per the germline V gene, CDR1 is SEHNR and CDR2 is FQNEAQ (reference sequence). This CDR3 contains 17 residues. Written as DNA, the CDR3 is TGTGCCAGCAGCTTCTCCCTGGGCCCCGAAGGGGCAGATACGCAGTATTTT. Amino acid sequence: CASSFSLGPEGADTQYF.

The V call is TRBV27, the J call TRBJ2-5; 8 positions agree with TRBD2. The trim removed 5 bases at V and 5 bases at J, leaving 7 bases unmatched. The germline V gene has CDR1 MNHEY and CDR2 SMNVEV (reference sequence). The CDR3 covers 14 residues. CDR3 sequence: CASSATGGAETQYF. The CDR3 region has the DNA TGTGCCAGCAGTGCAACGGGGGGGGCGGAGACCCAGTACTTC.

The V and J genes are TRBV5-6 and TRBJ2-1; D might be TRBD2 (5 bases). V gave up 1 base and J gave up 10 bases, with 9 bases separating them. The CDR3 runs 12 residues. Germline CDR1 and CDR2: SGHDT and YYEEEE. Here the CDR3 DNA reads TGTGCCAGCAGCTTGTGGTCGGGAGAGCAGTTCTTC. It specifies CASSLWSGEQFF.

V is TRBV4-1 and J is TRBJ1-5; D is ambiguous. Trimming removed 0 bases from V and 6 bases from J, with 9 bases in between. Looked up from germline, CDR1 is MGHRA and CDR2 is YSYEKL. The CDR3 is 14 residues long. The CDR3, as DNA: TGCGCCAGCAGCCAAGAGGGGAGGGTTCAGCCCCAGCATTTT. Translated: CASSQEGRVQPQHF.

This sequence joins TRBV5-5 and TRBJ1-2; D is unclear. Trimming removed 1 base at V and 4 bases at J, with 14 bases between. The CDR3 extends over 15 amino acids. CDR1 SGHKS and CDR2 YYEKEE come from the germline V gene (reference sequence). CDR3 sequence (DNA): TGTGCCAGCAGCTTGAGTGGGGAGTGGAGCTATGGCTACACCTTC. Its protein product is CASSLSGEWSYGYTF.

The V gene is TRBV15, the J gene TRBJ2-1, with no clear D. The germline V and J ends were trimmed by 1 base and 1 base, with 5 bases remaining between them. The CDR3 loop spans 14 amino acids. Germline V gene sequence: CDR1 LNHNV, CDR2 YYDKDF (reference sequence). The CDR3 DNA follows: TGTGCCACCAGCAGAGCCCGGTCCTACAATGAGCAGTTCTTC. This codes for CATSRARSYNEQFF.

This chain connects TRBV28 to TRBJ1-5; 7 nucleotides line up with TRBD1. The CDR3 is made up of 19 amino acids. Germline loops: CDR1 MDHEN, CDR2 SYDVKM. The V and J ends lost 6 bases and 5 bases, in that order; junction bases with no gene match: 22. The CDR3 loop reads CASSPFPGLKSQGDQPQHF. DNA for the CDR3: TGTGCCAGCAGCCCTTTTCCGGGACTTAAGTCGCAGGGGGATCAGCCCCAGCATTTT. Full variable domain (remainder filled in from reference TRBV28 and TRBJ1-5): DVKVTQSSRYLVKRTGEKVFLECVQDMDHENMFWYRQDPGLGLRLIYFSYDVKMKEKGDIPEGYSVSREKKERFSLILESASTNQTSMYLCASSPFPGLKSQGDQPQHFGDGTRLSIL.

This chain links TRBV15 with TRBJ1-1; 7 bases map to TRBD1. Losses at the gene ends were 4 bases for V and 6 bases for J; bases not matched to a gene: 11. The CDR3 covers 15 residues. CDR1 LNHNV and CDR2 YYDKDF come from the germline V gene (reference sequence). The CDR3 region is CATSNPRQGPPEAFF. The CDR3 region has the DNA TGTGCCACCAGCAATCCACGACAGGGCCCACCTGAAGCTTTCTTT.

This clone occurred a few times. This chain connects TRBV20-1 to TRBJ1-1, with D unclear. Trimming took 6 bases from V and 6 from J, leaving 8 bases between them. Germline CDR1 DFQATT, CDR2 SNEGSKA (reference sequence). The CDR3 loop spans 10 amino acids. DNA for the CDR3: TGCAGTGCCGAGACCGCTGAAGCTTTCTTT. Translated, it gives CSAETAEAFF.

This clone was detected only once. The chain joins TRBV6-6 to TRBJ1-4; 9 bases match TRBD1. CDR1 and CDR2 (germline): MNHNY, SVGAGI (reference sequence). Losses at the gene ends were 3 bases for V and 8 bases for J; bases not matched to a gene: 7. This CDR3 region has 15 residues. CDR3 loop: CASSYSGQGGEKLFF. The CDR3 nucleotides are TGTGCCAGCAGTTATTCGGGACAGGGCGGAGAAAAACTGTTTTTT.